This T cell receptor beta chain came from a study of blood T cells in healthy people across ages. CDR1 and CDR2 from the germline V gene are SGHRS and YFSETQ. The length of the CDR3 is 24 residues. The germline V and J ends were trimmed by 2 bases and 0 bases, with 35 bases remaining between them. A J-beta primer mix and a sample-barcoded 5' primer were used in a second PCR of about 7 to 12 cycles. TCRdb analysed the 5' RACE reads with MiXCR anew, one entry per CDR3 protein. Found here are around 1.5 million distinct CDR3 sequences, roughly 40% of them singletons; the top ten hold approximately 7.9%. The people who gave samples were healthy Caucasians from Russia, aged about 6 to 100. Extraction of total RNA produced a minimum of 6 micrograms from each sample.

This rearrangement joins TRBV5-1 to TRBJ2-2, with TRBD2 as a possible D gene (6 bases). The sample was blood. The receptor was derived from a woman aged 18-29 years in good health. The DNA for the CDR3 is TGCGCCAGCAGCTTACTCTTTAGAAAGTCCGGGAGATACATTTCATTGCCGAACACCGGGGAGCTGTTTTTT. Translating gives CASSLLFRKSGRYISLPNTGELFF. Full variable domain (rest looked up from reference TRBV5-1 and TRBJ2-2): KAGVTQTPRYLIKTRGQQVTLSCSPISGHRSVSWYQQTPGQGLQFLFEYFSETQRNKGNFPGRFSGRQFSNSRSEMNVSTLELGDSALYLCASSLLFRKSGRYISLPNTGELFFGEGSRLTVL.